The sequence of this T cell receptor beta chain was determined in a study of blood T cell repertoires in COVID-19. Study details: Sites across the United States, Italy and Spain contributed samples from acute and convalescent COVID-19. PBMCs, B-cell-depleted T cells, or T cells provided the cDNA or gDNA that made up the material.

This clone was observed a few times. The method was immunoSEQ multiplex PCR; TCRdb's version includes in-frame clones alone and lacks a portion of them. Of approximately 66,000 clones listed, about 87% are singletons. The TCR comes from a man aged 55 to 70 with acute or convalescent COVID-19. Sequencing input: peripheral blood.

CDR3 amino acids: CSVEDPGQANTGELFF. Written as DNA, the CDR3 is TGCAGCGTTGAAGACCCGGGACAGGCCAACACCGGGGAGCTGTTTTTT. The genes are TRBV29-1 and TRBJ2-2; the match to TRBD1 covers 8 bases. V was pared by 0 bases and J by 2 bases, with 5 bases of the junction left unmatched. Germline V lookup: CDR1 SQVTM, CDR2 ANQGSEA. This CDR3 spans 16 amino acids.